The source of this TCR beta chain is a study of T cell changes during pregnancy in multiple sclerosis. The J segment lost 0 bases and the V segment lost 5 bases, leaving 5 bases of the junction unmatched. The germline V gene has CDR1 MGHDK and CDR2 SYGVNS. The CDR3 runs to 15 residues. Using immunoSEQ multiplex PCR, the repertoire was profiled, and TCRdb retains in-frame clones only, with some absent. Among 75,000 to 95,000 clones listed, around 92% were seen once. The clonotype was recovered from a female donor in good health, enrolled as a control in a pregnancy study. Sample: peripheral blood, taken in the first trimester of pregnancy. The chain is built from TRBV25-1 and TRBJ2-7, with TRBD1 matching 9 bases. The CDR3, as DNA: TGTGCCAGCAGTTCCGGGACAGGGTACTCCTACGAGCAGTACTTC. This codes for CASSSGTGYSYEQYF.